This T cell receptor (beta chain) was observed in a study of blood T cell repertoires in COVID-19. About the research overall: Specimens from acute and convalescent COVID-19 originated in the United States, Italy and Spain. Sources were T cells, B-cell-depleted T cells, or PBMCs; the material itself was cDNA or gDNA.

With 6 bases clipped from V and 12 bases from J, the junction kept 6 bases outside the gene matches. The germline V gene has CDR1 MNHEY and CDR2 SMNVEV (reference sequence). This CDR3 is 12 amino acids long. Authors' data handling: Amplification of reference gene primers provided the estimated nucleated cell counts. Repertoires were generated with immunoSEQ multiplex PCR, while TCRdb's copy carries only in-frame clones and drops some. V, J and clone size are those of that table, while D and trimming were read from the DNA. The sample has under 80,000 clones, 70% to 90% seen once; the top ten hold more than 0.8%.

The rearrangement uses TRBV27 and TRBJ2-2, with 8 bases lining up with TRBD1. Sequenced sample: peripheral blood. The sequence was obtained from a man between 65 and 85 years old with acute or convalescent COVID-19. The CDR3 is CASSTGQGKLFF. In DNA form, the CDR3 reads TGTGCCAGCAGCACCGGACAGGGAAAGCTGTTTTTT.